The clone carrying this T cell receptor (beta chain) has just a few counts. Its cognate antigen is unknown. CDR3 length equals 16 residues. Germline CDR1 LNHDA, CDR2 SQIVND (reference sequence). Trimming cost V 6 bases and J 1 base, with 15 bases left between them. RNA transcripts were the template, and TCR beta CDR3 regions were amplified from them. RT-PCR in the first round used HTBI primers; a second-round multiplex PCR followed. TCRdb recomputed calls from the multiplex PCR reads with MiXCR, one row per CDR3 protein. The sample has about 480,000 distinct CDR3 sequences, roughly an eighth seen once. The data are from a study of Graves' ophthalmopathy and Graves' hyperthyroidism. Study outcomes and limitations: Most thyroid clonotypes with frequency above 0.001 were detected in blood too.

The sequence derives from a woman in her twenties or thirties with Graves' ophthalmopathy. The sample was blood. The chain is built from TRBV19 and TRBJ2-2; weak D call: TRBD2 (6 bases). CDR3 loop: CASSPYGGKNTGELFF. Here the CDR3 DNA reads TGTGCCAGTAGCCCATACGGCGGGAAGAACACCGGGGAGCTGTTTTTT.